The rows below give T cell receptor beta chains drawn from one sample of a study of cytotoxic CD8 clonotypes in ibrutinib-treated CLL. The table came from immunoSEQ multiplex PCR; TCRdb's copy has only in-frame clones and leaves some out. The sample includes nearly 300,000 clones, approximately 76% of them seen just once. Sequencing was performed on PBMCs, taken at disease progression, from a patient treated with ibrutinib. The source is a human donor with chronic lymphocytic leukemia. Each CDR3 is given with its conserved first and last residue. D genes are given only for firm matches. Clone size is not always given. Where it is, it says once, few, many or a class for expanded clones.

11	-	TRBV6-1	TRBJ2-7	TRBD1	CASDRAHEQYF	TGTGCCAGCGACAGGGCGCACGAGCAGTACTTC
18	-	TRBV14	TRBJ2-3	TRBD1	CASSPAPGTGDSTDTQYF	TGTGCCAGCAGCCCAGCACCCGGGACAGGGGATAGCACAGATACGCAGTATTTT
12	few	TRBV28	TRBJ1-2	-	CASSLGNYGYTF	TGTGCCAGCAGTTTGGGGAACTATGGCTACACCTTC
13	-	TRBV5-4	TRBJ2-2	TRBD1	CASLDRAGRELFF	TGTGCCAGCTTGGACAGGGCCGGCCGGGAGCTGTTTTTT
14	-	TRBV7-8	TRBJ1-6	TRBD1	CASRDQGGDSPLHF	TGTGCCAGCAGAGATCAGGGGGGAGATTCACCCCTCCACTTT
14	-	TRBV9	TRBJ2-7	TRBD1	CASSEWDRGHEQYF	TGTGCCAGCAGCGAGTGGGACAGGGGCCACGAGCAGTACTTC
12	-	TRBV11-3	TRBJ1-1	TRBD1	CASSLGQGEAFF	TGTGCCAGCAGCTTGGGACAGGGCGAAGCTTTCTTT
15	-	TRBV6-1	TRBJ1-2	-	CASSEYTGKNYGYTF	TGTGCCAGCAGTGAATACACAGGGAAAAATTATGGCTACACCTTC
13	few	TRBV7-8	TRBJ2-3	-	CASSLGGPDTQYF	TGTGCCAGCAGCTTAGGGGGGCCAGATACGCAGTATTTT
16	-	TRBV4-1	TRBJ2-7	-	CASSPAFFTQGYEQYF	TGCGCCAGCAGCCCGGCCTTCTTTACTCAGGGTTACGAGCAGTACTTC
13	-	TRBV6-5	TRBJ2-1	-	CASSYFRGNEQFF	TGTGCCAGCAGTTACTTCAGGGGCAATGAGCAGTTCTTC
12	-	TRBV29-1	TRBJ2-7	TRBD1	CSVGDRPYEQYF	TGCAGCGTTGGGGACAGGCCCTACGAGCAGTACTTC
15	-	TRBV6-6	TRBJ2-3	-	CASSYSTASTDTQYF	TGTGCCAGCAGTTACTCGACGGCTAGCACAGATACGCAGTATTTT
14	-	TRBV10-2	TRBJ2-1	-	CASSDTGRRNEQFF	TGCGCCAGCAGTGATACCGGACGGCGGAATGAGCAGTTCTTC
17	-	TRBV19	TRBJ2-1	TRBD1	CASRWDRGPSSYNEQFF	TGTGCCAGTAGGTGGGACAGGGGGCCCTCCTCCTACAATGAGCAGTTCTTC
12	once	TRBV5-4	TRBJ1-4	-	CASSLGGGKLFF	TGTGCCAGCAGCTTGGGGGGGGGCAAGCTGTTTTTT
16	-	TRBV5-1	TRBJ1-1	TRBD1	CASSLDLTGTNTEAFF	TGCGCCAGCAGCTTGGATCTGACAGGGACGAACACTGAAGCTTTCTTT
14	-	TRBV4-1	TRBJ1-6	TRBD1	CASSYDRVNSPLHF	TGCGCCAGCAGTTACGACAGGGTAAATTCACCCCTCCACTTT
18	few	TRBV5-4	TRBJ2-1	TRBD2	CASSSGTSGTSSYNEQFF	TGTGCCAGCAGCTCGGGGACTAGCGGGACCAGCTCCTACAATGAGCAGTTCTTC
16	-	TRBV10-2	TRBJ1-1	-	CASSESSPNGGLEAFF	TGCGCCAGCAGTGAGTCGAGCCCGAACGGGGGCCTTGAAGCTTTCTTT
16	once	TRBV7-8	TRBJ2-7	TRBD1	CASSLPRDRAAYEQYF	TGTGCCAGCAGCTTGCCCCGGGACAGGGCTGCCTACGAGCAGTACTTC
17	few	TRBV7-9	TRBJ2-1	-	CASSLLRGERLDNEQFF	TGTGCCAGCAGCTTACTGAGGGGGGAGAGGCTAGACAATGAGCAGTTCTTC
20	-	TRBV2	TRBJ2-3	TRBD2	CASTRGWLAGGHTSTDTQYF	TGTGCCAGCACCAGAGGGTGGCTAGCGGGAGGACATACTAGCACAGATACGCAGTATTTT
16	-	TRBV2	TRBJ2-3	-	CASNRARGRGLDTQYF	TGTGCCAGCAACCGGGCTCGGGGGAGGGGGCTAGATACGCAGTATTTT
15	once	TRBV2	TRBJ2-5	TRBD2	CASSDRAGGFETQYF	TGTGCCAGCAGTGATCGAGCGGGAGGGTTCGAGACCCAGTACTTC
14	once	TRBV5-1	TRBJ2-7	-	CASSIRTGYYEQYF	TGCGCCAGCAGCATCCGGACGGGGTATTACGAGCAGTACTTC
16	-	TRBV7-6	TRBJ2-5	TRBD1	CASSGRSDRRRETQYF	TGTGCCAGCAGCGGACGCTCGGACAGGAGGAGGGAGACCCAGTACTTC
14	few	TRBV6-5	TRBJ2-7	-	CASSYSSPSYEQYF	TGTGCCAGCAGTTACTCGAGTCCGTCCTACGAGCAGTACTTC
14	-	TRBV27	TRBJ2-2	-	CASSLGQGIGELFF	TGTGCCAGCAGTTTAGGGCAGGGGATAGGGGAGCTGTTTTTT
17	-	TRBV7-8	TRBJ2-1	TRBD2	CASSLGDSGIPYSEQFF	TGTGCCAGCAGCTTAGGAGATAGCGGGATCCCCTATAGTGAGCAGTTCTTC
13	-	TRBV9	TRBJ2-5	-	CASSAGQKETQYF	TGTGCCAGCAGCGCCGGACAGAAAGAGACCCAGTACTTC
15	-	TRBV27	TRBJ2-4	-	CASRPQGIGKNIQYF	TGTGCCAGCAGACCGCAGGGGATTGGCAAAAACATTCAGTACTTC
15	-	TRBV7-9	TRBJ1-1	TRBD1	CASSLATGVGTEAFF	TGTGCCAGCAGCTTAGCGACAGGGGTGGGCACTGAAGCTTTCTTT
16	-	TRBV7-9	TRBJ2-2	-	CASSLDPALSTGELFF	TGTGCCAGCAGCTTAGACCCCGCCCTGAGCACCGGGGAGCTGTTTTTT
14	-	TRBV6-1	TRBJ1-1	TRBD1	CASSEGQMNTEAFF	TGTGCCAGCAGTGAGGGACAGATGAACACTGAAGCTTTCTTT
13	-	TRBV2	TRBJ2-7	-	CASSVQRPIEQYF	TGTGCCAGCAGTGTTCAACGACCAATCGAGCAGTACTTC